This TCR beta chain was retrieved from a study of tumor and adjacent non-tumor tissue in lung cancer. Study-wide points: Tumor repertoires had a smaller top 100 clone share than normal lung. Shorter survival was associated with higher TCR diversity in tumors.

Worth noting for this clonotype: Its specificity is not known.

TCRbeta libraries were built with three rounds of nested PCR, modified from ARM-PCR. TCRdb reanalysed the multiplex PCR reads using MiXCR and keeps one entry per CDR3 protein. Here the sample spans around 60,000 distinct CDR3 sequences, 61% being singletons. This sample's RNA came from whole unsorted tissue. This non-tumor lung sample came from over 3 cm beyond the tumor edge. The length of the CDR3 is 14 residues. The V gene lost 5 bases and the J gene lost 1 base, with 12 bases spanning the gap. Looked up from germline, CDR1 is LNHDA and CDR2 is SQIVND (reference sequence). The sequenced sample was distant non-tumor lung tissue. This clonotype originated in a man in his 70s with non-small cell lung cancer. The chain carries TRBV19 and TRBJ2-7; either TRBD1 or TRBD2 may fit D (5 bases each). CDR3 nucleotide sequence: TGTGCCAGTAGTCACCGGGACCGTTCCTACGAGCAGTACTTC. Translation gives CASSHRDRSYEQYF. The whole variable domain, remainder taken from reference TRBV19 and TRBJ2-7, is DGGITQSPKYLFRKEGQNVTLSCEQNLNHDAMYWYRQDPGQGLRLIYYSQIVNDFQKGDIAEGYSVSREKKESFPLTVTSAQKNPTAFYLCASSHRDRSYEQYFGPGTRLTVT.